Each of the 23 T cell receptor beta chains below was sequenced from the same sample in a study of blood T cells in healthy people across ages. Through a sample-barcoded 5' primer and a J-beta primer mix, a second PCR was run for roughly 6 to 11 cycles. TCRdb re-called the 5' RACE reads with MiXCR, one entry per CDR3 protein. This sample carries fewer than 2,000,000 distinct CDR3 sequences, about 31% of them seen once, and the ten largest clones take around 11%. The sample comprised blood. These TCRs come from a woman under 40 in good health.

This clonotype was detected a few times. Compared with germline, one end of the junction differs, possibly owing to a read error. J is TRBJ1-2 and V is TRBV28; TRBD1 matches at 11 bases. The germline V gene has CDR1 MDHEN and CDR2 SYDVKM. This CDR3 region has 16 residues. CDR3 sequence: CASSLMGQGANYGYTF. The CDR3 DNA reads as TGTGCCAGTAGTTTAATGGGACAGGGGGCTAACTATGGCTACACCTTC.

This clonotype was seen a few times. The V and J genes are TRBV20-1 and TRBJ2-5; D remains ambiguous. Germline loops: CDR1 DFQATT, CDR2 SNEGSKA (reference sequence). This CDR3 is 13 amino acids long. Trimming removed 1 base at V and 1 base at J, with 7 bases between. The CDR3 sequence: CSARVRSQETQYF. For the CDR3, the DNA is TGCAGTGCTAGAGTTCGCTCCCAAGAGACCCAGTACTTC.

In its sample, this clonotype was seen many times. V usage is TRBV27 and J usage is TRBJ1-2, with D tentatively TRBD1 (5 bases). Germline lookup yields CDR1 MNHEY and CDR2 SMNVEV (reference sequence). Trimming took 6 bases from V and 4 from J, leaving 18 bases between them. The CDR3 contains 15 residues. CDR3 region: CASSPQAHGGYGYTF. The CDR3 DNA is TGTGCCAGCAGCCCTCAGGCGCACGGGGGCTATGGCTACACCTTC.

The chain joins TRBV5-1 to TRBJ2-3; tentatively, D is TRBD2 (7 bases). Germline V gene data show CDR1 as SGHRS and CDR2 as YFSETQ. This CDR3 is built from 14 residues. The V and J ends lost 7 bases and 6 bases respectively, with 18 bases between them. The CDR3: CASPKGEGTDTQYF. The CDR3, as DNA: TGCGCCAGCCCCAAGGGGGAGGGAACTGATACGCAGTATTTT.

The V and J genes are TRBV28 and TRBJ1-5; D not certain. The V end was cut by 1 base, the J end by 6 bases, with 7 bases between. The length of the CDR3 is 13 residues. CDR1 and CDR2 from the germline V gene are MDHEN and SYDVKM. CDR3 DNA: TGTGCCAGCAGTTTATTTAATTCTCAGCCCCAGCATTTT. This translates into CASSLFNSQPQHF.

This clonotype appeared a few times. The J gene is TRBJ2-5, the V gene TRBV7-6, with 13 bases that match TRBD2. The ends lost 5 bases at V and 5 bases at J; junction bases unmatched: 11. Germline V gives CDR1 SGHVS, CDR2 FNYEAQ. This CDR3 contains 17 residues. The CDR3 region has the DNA TGTGCCAGCAGCCCGGGGGGGACTAGCGGGGTGCAGGAGACCCAGTACTTC. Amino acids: CASSPGGTSGVQETQYF.

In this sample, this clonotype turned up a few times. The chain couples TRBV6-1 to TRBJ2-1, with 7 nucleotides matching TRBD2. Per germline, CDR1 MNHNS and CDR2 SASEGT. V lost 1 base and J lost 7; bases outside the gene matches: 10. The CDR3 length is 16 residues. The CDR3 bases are TGTGCCAGCAGTGAAGTCGTCCGGGGGGTCATAAATGAGCAGTTCTTC. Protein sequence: CASSEVVRGVINEQFF.

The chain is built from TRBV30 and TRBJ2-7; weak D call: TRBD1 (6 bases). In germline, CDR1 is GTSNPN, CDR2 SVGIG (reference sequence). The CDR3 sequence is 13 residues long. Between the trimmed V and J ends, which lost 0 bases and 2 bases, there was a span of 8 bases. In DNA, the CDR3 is TGTGCCTGGAGTGTAGGGGACACCTACGAGCAGTACTTC. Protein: CAWSVGDTYEQYF.

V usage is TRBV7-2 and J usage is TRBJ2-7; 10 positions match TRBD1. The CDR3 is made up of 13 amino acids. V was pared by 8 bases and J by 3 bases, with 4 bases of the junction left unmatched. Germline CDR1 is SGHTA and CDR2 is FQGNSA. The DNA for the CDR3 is TGTGCCAGCGGAGGACAGGGGGGCTACGAGCAGTACTTC. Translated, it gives CASGGQGGYEQYF.

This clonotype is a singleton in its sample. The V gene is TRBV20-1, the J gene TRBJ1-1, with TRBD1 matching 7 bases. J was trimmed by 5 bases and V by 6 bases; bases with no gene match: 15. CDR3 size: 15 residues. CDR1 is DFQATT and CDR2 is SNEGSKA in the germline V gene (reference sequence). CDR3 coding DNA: TGCAGTGCGCCTCCCCGCAGGGGGAGATTTACTGAAGCTTTCTTT. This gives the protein CSAPPRRGRFTEAFF.

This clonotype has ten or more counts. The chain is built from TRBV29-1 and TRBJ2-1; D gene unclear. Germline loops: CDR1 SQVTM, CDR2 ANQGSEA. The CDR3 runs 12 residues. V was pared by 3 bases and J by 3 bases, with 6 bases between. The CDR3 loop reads CSVEFSYNEQFF. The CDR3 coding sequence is TGCAGCGTTGAGTTCAGCTACAATGAGCAGTTCTTC.

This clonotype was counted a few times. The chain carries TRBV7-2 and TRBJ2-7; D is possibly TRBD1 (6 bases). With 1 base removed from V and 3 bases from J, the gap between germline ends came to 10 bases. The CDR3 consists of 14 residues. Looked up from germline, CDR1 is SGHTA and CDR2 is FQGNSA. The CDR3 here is CASSLGGPDYEQYF. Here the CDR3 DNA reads TGTGCCAGCAGCTTAGGGGGGCCCGACTACGAGCAGTACTTC. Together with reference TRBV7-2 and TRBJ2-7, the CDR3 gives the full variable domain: GAGVSQSPSNKVTEKGKDVELRCDPISGHTALYWYRQSLGQGLEFLIYFQGNSAPDKSGLPSDRFSAERTGGSVSTLTIQRTQQEDSAVYLCASSLGGPDYEQYFGPGTRLTVT.

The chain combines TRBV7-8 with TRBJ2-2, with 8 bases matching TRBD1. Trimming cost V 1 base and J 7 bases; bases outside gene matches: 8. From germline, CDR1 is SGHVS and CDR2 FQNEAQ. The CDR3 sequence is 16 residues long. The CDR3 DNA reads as TGTGCCAGCAGCTTAGGCCGGACAGGGTTGGTCGGGGAGCTGTTTTTT. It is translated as CASSLGRTGLVGELFF.

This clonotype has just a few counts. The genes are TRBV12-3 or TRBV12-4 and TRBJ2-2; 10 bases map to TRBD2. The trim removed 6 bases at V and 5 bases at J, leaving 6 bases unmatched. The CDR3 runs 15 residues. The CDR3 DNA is TGTGCCAGCAGCCCGTTAGCGGGGGGTACCGGGGAGCTGTTTTTT. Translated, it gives CASSPLAGGTGELFF.

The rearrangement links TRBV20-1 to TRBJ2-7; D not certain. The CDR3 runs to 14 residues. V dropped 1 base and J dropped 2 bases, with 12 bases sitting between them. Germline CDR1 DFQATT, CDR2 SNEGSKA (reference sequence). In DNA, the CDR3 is TGCAGTGCTAGAGTAGCAGGAAGAGCCTACGAGCAGTACTTC. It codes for CSARVAGRAYEQYF.

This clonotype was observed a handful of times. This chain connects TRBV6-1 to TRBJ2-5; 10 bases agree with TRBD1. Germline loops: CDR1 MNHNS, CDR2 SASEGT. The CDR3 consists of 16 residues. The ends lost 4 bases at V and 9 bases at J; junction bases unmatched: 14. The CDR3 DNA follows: TGTGCCAGCAGTGCCCTGGGGGACAGGGGCGTAGCGCCCCAGTACTTC. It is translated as CASSALGDRGVAPQYF.

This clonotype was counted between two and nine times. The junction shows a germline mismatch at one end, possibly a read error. This chain's CDR3 is CASSLRTTQEAQYF. The CDR3 bases are TGCGCCAGCAGCCTACGGACAACCCAAGAGGCCCAGTACTTC. The genes are TRBV4-1 and TRBJ2-5; possibly TRBD1 for D (5 bases). The CDR3 sequence is 14 residues long. Looked up from germline, CDR1 is MGHRA and CDR2 is YSYEKL.

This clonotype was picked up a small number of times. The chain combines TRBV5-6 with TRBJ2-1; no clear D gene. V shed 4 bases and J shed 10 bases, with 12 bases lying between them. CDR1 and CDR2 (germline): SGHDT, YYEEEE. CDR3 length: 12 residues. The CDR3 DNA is TGTGCCAGCAGCCGTGTGACGACAGAGCAGTTCTTC. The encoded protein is CASSRVTTEQFF.

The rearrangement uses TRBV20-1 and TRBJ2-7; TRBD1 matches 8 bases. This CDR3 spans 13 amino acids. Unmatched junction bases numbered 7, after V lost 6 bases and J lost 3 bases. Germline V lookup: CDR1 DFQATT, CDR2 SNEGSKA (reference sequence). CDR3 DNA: TGCAGTGCCCCGACAGGGGCTCGCTACGAGCAGTACTTC. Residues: CSAPTGARYEQYF.

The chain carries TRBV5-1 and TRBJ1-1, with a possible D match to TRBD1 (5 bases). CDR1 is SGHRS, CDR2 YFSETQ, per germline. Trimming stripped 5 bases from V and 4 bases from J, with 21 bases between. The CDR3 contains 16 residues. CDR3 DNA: TGCGCCAGCAGTCTAAGAGGGGAGGGAGTCGGCACTGAAGCTTTCTTT. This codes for CASSLRGEGVGTEAFF. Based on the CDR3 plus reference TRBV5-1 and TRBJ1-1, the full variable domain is KAGVTQTPRYLIKTRGQQVTLSCSPISGHRSVSWYQQTPGQGLQFLFEYFSETQRNKGNFPGRFSGRQFSNSRSEMNVSTLELGDSALYLCASSLRGEGVGTEAFFGQGTRLTVV.

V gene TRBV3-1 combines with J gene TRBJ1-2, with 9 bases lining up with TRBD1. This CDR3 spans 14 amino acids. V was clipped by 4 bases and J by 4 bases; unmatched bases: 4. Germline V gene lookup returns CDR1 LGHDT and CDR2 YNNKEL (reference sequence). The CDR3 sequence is CASSRRDRAYGYTF. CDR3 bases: TGTGCCAGCAGCCGCCGGGACAGGGCCTATGGCTACACCTTC.

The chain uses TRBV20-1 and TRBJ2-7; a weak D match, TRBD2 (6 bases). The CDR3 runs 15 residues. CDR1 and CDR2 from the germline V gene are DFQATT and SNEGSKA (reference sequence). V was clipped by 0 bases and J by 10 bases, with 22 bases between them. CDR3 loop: CSARDRVGGPEAQYF. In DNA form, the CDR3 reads TGCAGTGCTAGAGATCGTGTCGGGGGACCAGAGGCCCAGTACTTC.

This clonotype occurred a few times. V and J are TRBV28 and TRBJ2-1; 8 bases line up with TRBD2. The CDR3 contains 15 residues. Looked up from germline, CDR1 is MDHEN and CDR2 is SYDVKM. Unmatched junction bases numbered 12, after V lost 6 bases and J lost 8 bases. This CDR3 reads CASSPSAGAGDEQFF. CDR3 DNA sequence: TGTGCCAGCAGCCCATCAGCGGGAGCGGGCGATGAGCAGTTCTTC.